Listed here is a single TCR beta chain. Trimming took 2 bases from V and 3 from J, leaving 11 bases between them. CDR1 is MNHEY and CDR2 is SVGAGI in the germline V gene. This CDR3 contains 15 residues. Using immunoSEQ multiplex PCR, the repertoire was profiled, and TCRdb retains in-frame clones only, with some absent. The sample lists around 130,000 clones, around 90% seen once, with 11% in the top ten. The data originate from a study of blood T cell repertoires in COVID-19. Overall study context: Acute and convalescent COVID-19 specimens originated in the United States, Italy and Spain. Sources were T cells, B-cell-depleted T cells, or PBMCs; the material itself was cDNA or gDNA.

This sequence joins TRBV6-5 and TRBJ2-4; a possible D gene is TRBD2 (7 bases). The sequencing input was peripheral blood. The TCR sequence derives from an elderly woman with acute or convalescent COVID-19. CDR3 amino acids: CASSYGGGVKNIQYF. The CDR3 bases are TGTGCCAGCAGTTACGGGGGGGGCGTCAAAAACATTCAGTACTTC.